These 28 T cell receptor beta chains were all obtained from the same sample, sequenced in a study of blood T cell repertoires in COVID-19. Using immunoSEQ multiplex PCR, the repertoire was profiled, and TCRdb retains in-frame clones only, with some absent. Altogether about 300,000 clones are present, about 81% being singletons, with the ten largest covering more than 1.4%. Sequenced input: peripheral blood. All receptors come from a human donor with COVID-19, enrolled during active disease. The donor label of this sample is uncertain.

The chain joins TRBV4-2 to TRBJ1-5, with TRBD1 identical over 8 bases. Germline CDR1 LGHNA, CDR2 YNFKEQ. J lost 7 bases, V lost 3 bases, and 8 bases had no gene match. CDR3 length: 15 residues. CDR3 region: CASSHLGDRYQPQHF. The CDR3 coding sequence is TGTGCCAGCAGCCATTTAGGGGACAGGTACCAGCCCCAGCATTTT.

As regards this clone: A read error may account for a junction end that differs from germline. The chain combines TRBV7-9 with TRBJ2-7, with TRBD2 identical over 7 bases. CDR1 SEHNR and CDR2 FQNEAQ come from the germline V gene (reference sequence). The CDR3 is 14 amino acids. CDR3 sequence (DNA): TGTGCCAGCAGCATTATGACTAGCTCCGACGAGCAGTACTTC. Translation: CASSIMTSSDEQYF.

The rearrangement links TRBV7-3 to TRBJ2-6; no reliable D call. Trimming left V 5 bases short and J 0 bases short, with 8 bases between. There are 15 residues in the CDR3. CDR1 SGHTA and CDR2 FQGTGA come from the germline V gene. The CDR3 is CASSPVFSGANVLTF. DNA for the CDR3: TGTGCCAGCAGCCCCGTCTTCTCTGGGGCCAACGTCCTGACTTTC.

J is TRBJ1-1 and V is TRBV11-2; D is ambiguous. This CDR3 has 13 residues. The V end lost 5 bases, the J end lost 4 bases, and 11 bases lay between the germline ends. The germline gives CDR1 SGHAT, CDR2 FQNNGV. The DNA for the CDR3 is TGTGCCAGCAGCCTAATAGAGGGCACTGAAGCTTTCTTT. Translated: CASSLIEGTEAFF.

J is TRBJ1-2 and V is TRBV7-6, with 10 bases that match TRBD1. Germline V gives CDR1 SGHVS, CDR2 FNYEAQ. V gave up 6 bases and J gave up 4 bases; unmatched junction bases: 14. This CDR3 comprises 17 residues. The CDR3 sequence is CASSRSGQGTGAYGYTF. CDR3 coding DNA: TGTGCCAGCAGTCGCTCGGGACAGGGGACGGGGGCCTATGGCTACACCTTC.

The V and J genes are TRBV7-9 and TRBJ1-5; D is unresolved. Germline CDR1 is SEHNR and CDR2 is FQNEAQ (reference sequence). This CDR3 region has 12 residues. V was clipped by 0 bases and J by 9 bases, with 6 bases between them. The CDR3 DNA sequence: TGTGCCAGCAGCTTAGCGGCGGGGCCCCAGCATTTT. Amino acids: CASSLAAGPQHF.

The V and J genes are TRBV5-1 and TRBJ2-7, with TRBD2 matching over 7 bases. There are 16 residues in the CDR3. Germline CDR1 SGHRS, CDR2 YFSETQ. With V trimmed by 4 bases and J by 2 bases, 12 bases remained unmatched. CDR3 bases: TGCGCCAGCAGCCCCCCTAGCGGAGCAGGAACCTACGAGCAGTACTTC. Its translation is CASSPPSGAGTYEQYF.

The J gene is TRBJ2-1, the V gene TRBV28; tentatively, D is TRBD2 (5 bases). CDR3 length equals 13 residues. Between the trimmed V and J ends, which lost 6 bases and 9 bases, there was a span of 15 bases. Germline loops: CDR1 MDHEN, CDR2 SYDVKM. The CDR3 here is CASSLSDRGEQFF. Here the CDR3 DNA reads TGTGCCAGCAGCCTTTCTGATCGGGGTGAGCAGTTCTTC. Filled out from reference TRBV28 and TRBJ2-1, the complete variable domain reads DVKVTQSSRYLVKRTGEKVFLECVQDMDHENMFWYRQDPGLGLRLIYFSYDVKMKEKGDIPEGYSVSREKKERFSLILESASTNQTSMYLCASSLSDRGEQFFGPGTRLTVL.

This clone has just a few counts. The V and J genes are TRBV3-1 (or the pseudogene TRBV3-2) and TRBJ2-2, with 9 bases matching TRBD2. Germline CDR1 and CDR2: LGHDT and YNNKEL (reference sequence). CDR3 length: 15 residues. V dropped 1 base and J dropped 4; count of bases not matched to a gene: 1. CDR3 nucleotide sequence: TGTGCCAGCAGCCAAGGACTAGCGGCCACCGGGGAGCTGTTTTTT. Encoded protein: CASSQGLAATGELFF.

The CDR3 DNA reads as TGTGCCAGCAGCTCCTCTACCGGGACTGCTACCTACGAGCAGTACTTC. Protein sequence: CASSSSTGTATYEQYF. The chain is built from TRBV7-9 and TRBJ2-7; D is possibly TRBD2 (6 bases). Per germline, CDR1 SEHNR and CDR2 FQNEAQ (reference sequence). The V gene lost 4 bases and the J gene lost 2 bases, with 18 bases spanning the gap. This CDR3 region has 16 residues.

The V gene is TRBV5-1, the J gene TRBJ2-1, with 14 bases fitting TRBD2. The trim removed 2 bases at V and 7 bases at J, leaving 2 bases unmatched. The germline V gene has CDR1 SGHRS and CDR2 YFSETQ. The length of the CDR3 is 15 residues. This CDR3 is CASSFRLAGGNEQFF. CDR3 coding DNA: TGCGCCAGCAGCTTTCGACTAGCGGGAGGGAATGAGCAGTTCTTC.

This clone was found a few times. CDR3 DNA: TGTGCCAGCAGAAAACTAGAGTACAATGAGCAGTTCTTC. Its protein product is CASRKLEYNEQFF. This sequence joins TRBV6-6 and TRBJ2-1; tentative D call: TRBD2 (5 bases). Trimming left V 6 bases short and J 4 bases short, with 10 bases between. The CDR3 has 13 residues. Per the germline V gene, CDR1 is MNHNY and CDR2 is SVGAGI (reference sequence).

The genes are TRBV4-1 and TRBJ2-7, with D possibly matching TRBD1 (6 bases). The V and J ends lost 3 bases and 2 bases respectively, with 17 bases between them. The germline gives CDR1 MGHRA, CDR2 YSYEKL. This CDR3 has 16 amino acids. CDR3 region: CASSQVWTDPTYEQYF. Written as DNA, the CDR3 is TGCGCCAGCAGCCAGGTCTGGACAGATCCTACCTACGAGCAGTACTTC.

V gene TRBV7-9 combines with J gene TRBJ2-7, with TRBD1 matching over 7 bases. Germline V lookup: CDR1 SEHNR, CDR2 FQNEAQ (reference sequence). With 7 bases clipped from V and 3 bases from J, the junction kept 9 bases outside the gene matches. The CDR3 length is 14 residues. CDR3 amino acids: CASTFGDSLYEQYF. DNA of the CDR3: TGTGCCAGCACCTTCGGGGACAGCCTCTACGAGCAGTACTTC. The whole variable domain, filled in from reference TRBV7-9 and TRBJ2-7, reads DTGVSQNPRHKITKRGQNVTFRCDPISEHNRLYWYRQTLGQGPEFLTYFQNEAQLEKSRLLSDRFSAERPKGSFSTLEIQRTEQGDSAMYLCASTFGDSLYEQYFGPGTRLTVT.

This rearrangement joins TRBV28 to TRBJ1-2, with 8 bases identical to TRBD1. Germline-derived CDR1 and CDR2 are MDHEN and SYDVKM. The CDR3 contains 15 residues. The J segment lost 1 base and the V segment lost 6 bases, leaving 7 bases of the junction unmatched. The CDR3 loop reads CASRGTGLGNYGYTF. The CDR3 DNA is TGTGCCAGCAGAGGGACAGGACTGGGTAACTATGGCTACACCTTC.

This sequence joins TRBV6-6 and TRBJ1-2; TRBD1 aligns across 8 bases. CDR1 and CDR2 from the germline V gene are MNHNY and SVGAGI (reference sequence). This CDR3 is built from 15 residues. V gave up 0 bases and J gave up 3 bases; unmatched junction bases: 3. The CDR3 region has the DNA TGTGCCAGCAGTTACTCTCCAGGGGGCGACTATGGCTACACCTTC. This translates into CASSYSPGGDYGYTF.

The CDR3 spells CASSIGGLDTIYF. The CDR3 DNA follows: TGTGCCAGTAGTATCGGAGGGCTGGACACCATATATTTT. The chain combines TRBV19 with TRBJ1-3; D gene ambiguous. This CDR3 comprises 13 residues. Trimming shortened V by 3 bases and J by 8 bases, and 11 bases separated the two germline ends. Looked up from germline, CDR1 is LNHDA and CDR2 is SQIVND (reference sequence).

CDR3 protein: CASSLTGGGGLQETQYF. In DNA, the CDR3 is TGTGCCAGCAGCTTAACTGGTGGGGGAGGACTTCAAGAGACCCAGTACTTC. The rearrangement joins TRBV7-2 to TRBJ2-5, with D tentatively TRBD2 (6 bases). The CDR3 runs to 17 residues. Trimming stripped 2 bases from V and 2 bases from J, with 18 bases between. Germline CDR1 and CDR2: SGHTA and FQGNSA.

The CDR3 reads CASSRRLAGEDQETQYF. The DNA for the CDR3 is TGTGCCAGCAGCCGCAGACTAGCGGGGGAAGACCAAGAGACCCAGTACTTC. The gene calls are TRBV21-1 and TRBJ2-5; the DNA was not compared with TRBD2, the D call given in the table. TRBV21-1 constitutes a pseudogene. The CDR3 is made up of 17 amino acids.

This chain connects TRBV4-1 to TRBJ2-3, with D possibly matching TRBD2 (6 bases). In germline, CDR1 is MGHRA, CDR2 YSYEKL. The CDR3 covers 15 residues. Trimming removed 1 base from V and 3 bases from J, with 11 bases in between. CDR3 coding DNA: TGCGCCAGCAGCCAAGCGGGGACTCGGACAGATACGCAGTATTTT. As protein: CASSQAGTRTDTQYF.

This rearrangement joins TRBV3-1 (or the pseudogene TRBV3-2) to TRBJ1-5, with 11 bases lining up with TRBD1. CDR3 length equals 14 residues. Germline loops: CDR1 LGHDT, CDR2 YNNKEL (reference sequence). V lost 3 bases to trimming and J lost 7 bases; unmatched junction nucleotides: 2. CDR3 DNA: TGTGCCAGCAGCCAGGACAGGGGGCGGCAGCCCCAGCATTTT. This codes for CASSQDRGRQPQHF.

This sequence joins TRBV27 and TRBJ1-1, with D perhaps matching TRBD1 (5 bases). This CDR3 is 17 amino acids long. V lost 2 bases, J lost 5 bases, and 21 bases lay in between. The V gene's germline CDR1 is MNHEY and CDR2 SMNVEV (reference sequence). The CDR3 nucleotides read TGTGCCAGCAGTTTAGATGCACCAGGTAGGGGTTGGACTGAAGCTTTCTTT. This translates into CASSLDAPGRGWTEAFF.

The genes are TRBV3-1 (or the pseudogene TRBV3-2) and TRBJ2-7; D might be TRBD2 (6 bases). The CDR3 is 15 amino acids. V gave up 6 bases and J gave up 3 bases, with 18 bases separating them. Germline loops: CDR1 LGHDT, CDR2 YNNKEL (reference sequence). The CDR3 DNA sequence: TGTGCCAGCAGGAGTCACCATAGCGGTTTCTACGAGCAGTACTTC. Its translation: CASRSHHSGFYEQYF.

The V and J genes are TRBV18 and TRBJ1-5; TRBD1 matches at 7 bases. J lost 0 bases, V lost 3 bases, and 5 bases had no gene match. CDR1 is KGHSH, CDR2 LQKENI, per germline. The CDR3 spans 16 residues. CDR3 DNA sequence: TGTGCCAGCTCACCGATGGGACAGTATAGCAATCAGCCCCAGCATTTT. It codes for CASSPMGQYSNQPQHF. Full variable domain (remainder filled in from reference TRBV18 and TRBJ1-5): NAGVMQNPRHLVRRRGQEARLRCSPMKGHSHVYWYRQLPEEGLKFMVYLQKENIIDESGMPKERFSAEFPKEGPSILRIQQVVRGDSAAYFCASSPMGQYSNQPQHFGDGTRLSIL.

This chain joins TRBV23-1 and TRBJ1-5, with 7 positions matching TRBD1. TRBV23-1 is identified as an open reading frame with a role that is uncertain. This CDR3 region has 15 residues. V lost 3 bases, J lost 3 bases, and 5 bases stayed unmatched. The chain's CDR3 is CASSHRGQLNQPQHF. CDR3 sequence (DNA): TGCGCCAGCAGTCACAGGGGACAGCTCAATCAGCCCCAGCATTTT.

As concerns this clone: Within the sample, other DNA sequences also encode this same CDR3. The chain carries TRBV30 and TRBJ2-5; 7 bases line up with TRBD2. The V gene end was trimmed by 4 bases and the J gene end by 2 bases; junction bases not matched to a gene: 1. CDR1 and CDR2 from the germline V gene are GTSNPN and SVGIG (reference sequence). The CDR3 runs 12 residues. The CDR3 reads CAWTSGQETQYF. For the CDR3, the DNA is TGTGCCTGGACTAGCGGACAAGAGACCCAGTACTTC.

This rearrangement joins TRBV28 to TRBJ1-6, with D possibly matching TRBD1 (6 bases). The CDR3 runs 15 residues. The ends were cut back, 3 bases at V and 3 bases at J, with 9 bases in the middle. The germline CDR1 and CDR2 sequences are MDHEN and SYDVKM. The CDR3 DNA sequence: TGTGCCAGCAGTTTTTCGACAGGCTATAATTCACCCCTCCACTTT. This translates into CASSFSTGYNSPLHF.

V is TRBV5-5 and J is TRBJ2-7, with 11 bases aligning to TRBD1. Trimming cost V 5 bases and J 3 bases; bases outside gene matches: 13. This CDR3 spans 17 amino acids. Germline V gene sequence: CDR1 SGHKS, CDR2 YYEKEE (reference sequence). In DNA, the CDR3 is TGTGCCAGCAGGACCGGGACAGGGGGGCGTAAAGGCTACGAGCAGTACTTC. It yields the protein CASRTGTGGRKGYEQYF.